This T cell receptor beta chain originates from a study of cytomegalovirus exposure and HLA in healthy donors. The CDR3 loop spans 14 amino acids. Germline V CDR1 and CDR2: SGHDT, YYEEEE. Trimming at V came to 5 bases and at J to 6 bases, leaving 8 bases not matched to a gene. Primers included in the PCR were 60 Vbeta and 13 Jbeta primers. Here immunoSEQ multiplex PCR was the method, and the copy in TCRdb shows in-frame clones only, minus some. The sample lists 160,000 or so clones, approximately 84% occurring once. Sample: PBMCs. The chain employs TRBV5-6 and TRBJ2-1, with TRBD1 matching over 7 bases. The TCR sequence derives from a man aged 25 to 40 in good health and CMV-seronegative. CDR3 DNA sequence: TGTGCCAGCAGGGAGGCAGGGGGAAGCAATGAGCAGTTCTTC. Translating it yields CASREAGGSNEQFF. Variable domain in full (rest from reference TRBV5-6 and TRBJ2-1): DAGVTQSPTHLIKTRGQQVTLRCSPKSGHDTVSWYQQALGQGPQFIFQYYEEEERQRGNFPDRFSGHQFPNYSSELNVNALLLGDSALYLCASREAGGSNEQFFGPGTRLTVL.